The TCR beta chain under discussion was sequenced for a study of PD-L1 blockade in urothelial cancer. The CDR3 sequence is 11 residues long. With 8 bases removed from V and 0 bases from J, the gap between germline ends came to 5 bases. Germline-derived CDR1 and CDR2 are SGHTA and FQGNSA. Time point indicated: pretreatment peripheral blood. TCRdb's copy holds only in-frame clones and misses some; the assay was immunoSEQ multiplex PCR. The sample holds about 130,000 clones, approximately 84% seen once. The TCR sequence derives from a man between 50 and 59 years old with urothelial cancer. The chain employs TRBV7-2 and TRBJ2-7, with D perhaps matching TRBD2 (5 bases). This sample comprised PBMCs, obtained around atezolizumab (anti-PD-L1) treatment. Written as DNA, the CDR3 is TGTGCCAGCGGACTCTCCTACGAGCAGTACTTC. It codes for CASGLSYEQYF.